Below, one T cell receptor (beta chain) is given with its context. Its antigen is not known. This sample was taken from a study of post-analysis software for immune sequencing data. Study-wide context: Included courses were relapsing-remitting and secondary progressive multiple sclerosis; progressive-relapsing multiple sclerosis was also included. Whole-study results and caveats: The authors found that F measure strongly co-clustered same-batch samples.

The authors incorporated unique molecular identifiers into the TCR beta cDNA libraries. A single record per CDR3 protein comes from TCRdb applying MiXCR to the PCR reads. The table has about 820,000 distinct CDR3 sequences, roughly 50% seen once. Specimen: blood. This TCR derives from a girl between 5 and 17 years old with multiple sclerosis.

CDR3 sequence (DNA): TGCGCCAGCAGCTTGGATGCCCTCGGTTCACCCCTCCACTTT. This codes for CASSLDALGSPLHF. This chain uses TRBV5-1 with TRBJ1-6; D not certain. The CDR3 is 14 amino acids. The germline V gene has CDR1 SGHRS and CDR2 YFSETQ. Trimming pared 0 bases from V and 9 bases from J, leaving 10 bases between.